This T cell receptor (beta chain) was sequenced during a study of blood T cell repertoires in COVID-19. Looking at the study overall: COVID-19 samples collected from the United States, Italy and Spain covered acute and convalescent phases.

The CDR3 is 17 amino acids. Germline lookup yields CDR1 LGHNA and CDR2 YNFKEQ. V lost 4 bases to trimming and J lost 6 bases; unmatched junction nucleotides: 15. Authors' methods: Amplification of reference gene primers was used by the study to estimate nucleated cell counts. The repertoire was sequenced with immunoSEQ multiplex PCR; TCRdb's copy has only in-frame clones and lacks some. That table furnishes V, J and clone size, whereas the DNA furnished D and trimming. The data contain a few hundred thousand clones, around 89% of them seen just once; the ten biggest clones take up about 7%. The TCR sequence derives from a woman in her twenties or thirties who had recovered from COVID-19. The specimen was peripheral blood. The genes are TRBV4-2 and TRBJ2-3; 8 bases match TRBD2. The CDR3 bases are TGTGCCAGCAGCCCTTCCGGGGGGGGGCGGGGAGCCGATACGCAGTATTTT. It encodes CASSPSGGGRGADTQYF.